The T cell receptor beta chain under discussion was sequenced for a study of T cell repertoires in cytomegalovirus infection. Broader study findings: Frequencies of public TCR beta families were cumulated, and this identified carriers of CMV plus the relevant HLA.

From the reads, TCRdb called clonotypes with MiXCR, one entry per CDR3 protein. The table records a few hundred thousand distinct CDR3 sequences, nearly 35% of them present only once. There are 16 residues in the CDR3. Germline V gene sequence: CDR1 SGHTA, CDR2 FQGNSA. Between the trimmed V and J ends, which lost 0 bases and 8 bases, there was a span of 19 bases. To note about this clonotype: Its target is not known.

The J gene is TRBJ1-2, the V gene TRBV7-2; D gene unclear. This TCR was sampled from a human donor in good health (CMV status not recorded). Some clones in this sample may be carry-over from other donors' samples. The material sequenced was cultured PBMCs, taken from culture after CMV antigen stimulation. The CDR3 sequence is CASSLAVGSGSRGYTF. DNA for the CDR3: TGTGCCAGCAGCTTAGCGGTTGGGTCGGGATCACGAGGCTACACCTTC.